The clone carrying this T cell receptor beta chain was seen once. These data come from a study of blood T cell repertoires in COVID-19. The V segment lost 5 bases and the J segment 1 base; nucleotides outside the gene matches: 2. Germline CDR1 is MNHEY and CDR2 is SVGEGT. The CDR3 is made up of 14 amino acids. Only in-frame clones appear in the TCRdb table, and some are missing; sequencing was by immunoSEQ multiplex PCR. This table has 200,000 to 300,000 clones, around 85% appearing once. Specimen: PBMCs or T cells enriched from blood (not recorded which). The TCR sequence derives from a woman aged 45-65 years with acute COVID-19. The chain employs TRBV6-2 or TRBV6-3 and TRBJ1-1, with 9 bases aligning to TRBD1. DNA for the CDR3: TGTGCCAGCAGTCACAGGGGGCGGAACACTGAAGCTTTCTTT. Encoded protein: CASSHRGRNTEAFF.